This TCR beta chain was sequenced during a study of blood T cell repertoires in COVID-19. Study in general: PBMCs, B-cell-depleted T cells, or T cells provided the cDNA or gDNA that made up the material.

With V trimmed by 4 bases and J by 6 bases, 9 bases remained unmatched. CDR1 is SGHRS and CDR2 is YFSETQ in the germline V gene. This CDR3 has 14 residues. TCRdb's table, derived via immunoSEQ multiplex PCR, lists solely in-frame clones and lacks some. Seen here are hundreds of thousands of clones, roughly 90% observed once, and the top ten hold roughly 5.3%. Either two negative PCRs, clearance, or symptom resolution qualified Cohort 3 donors as recovered. The J gene is TRBJ1-1, the V gene TRBV5-1; the match to TRBD1 covers 7 bases. The origin of this receptor is a man aged 60-69 years who had recovered from COVID-19. Sequencing input: PBMCs or T cells enriched from blood (not recorded which). CDR3 coding DNA: TGCGCCAGCAGCGTAGAACAGGGGATCTCTGAAGCTTTCTTT. Residues: CASSVEQGISEAFF.